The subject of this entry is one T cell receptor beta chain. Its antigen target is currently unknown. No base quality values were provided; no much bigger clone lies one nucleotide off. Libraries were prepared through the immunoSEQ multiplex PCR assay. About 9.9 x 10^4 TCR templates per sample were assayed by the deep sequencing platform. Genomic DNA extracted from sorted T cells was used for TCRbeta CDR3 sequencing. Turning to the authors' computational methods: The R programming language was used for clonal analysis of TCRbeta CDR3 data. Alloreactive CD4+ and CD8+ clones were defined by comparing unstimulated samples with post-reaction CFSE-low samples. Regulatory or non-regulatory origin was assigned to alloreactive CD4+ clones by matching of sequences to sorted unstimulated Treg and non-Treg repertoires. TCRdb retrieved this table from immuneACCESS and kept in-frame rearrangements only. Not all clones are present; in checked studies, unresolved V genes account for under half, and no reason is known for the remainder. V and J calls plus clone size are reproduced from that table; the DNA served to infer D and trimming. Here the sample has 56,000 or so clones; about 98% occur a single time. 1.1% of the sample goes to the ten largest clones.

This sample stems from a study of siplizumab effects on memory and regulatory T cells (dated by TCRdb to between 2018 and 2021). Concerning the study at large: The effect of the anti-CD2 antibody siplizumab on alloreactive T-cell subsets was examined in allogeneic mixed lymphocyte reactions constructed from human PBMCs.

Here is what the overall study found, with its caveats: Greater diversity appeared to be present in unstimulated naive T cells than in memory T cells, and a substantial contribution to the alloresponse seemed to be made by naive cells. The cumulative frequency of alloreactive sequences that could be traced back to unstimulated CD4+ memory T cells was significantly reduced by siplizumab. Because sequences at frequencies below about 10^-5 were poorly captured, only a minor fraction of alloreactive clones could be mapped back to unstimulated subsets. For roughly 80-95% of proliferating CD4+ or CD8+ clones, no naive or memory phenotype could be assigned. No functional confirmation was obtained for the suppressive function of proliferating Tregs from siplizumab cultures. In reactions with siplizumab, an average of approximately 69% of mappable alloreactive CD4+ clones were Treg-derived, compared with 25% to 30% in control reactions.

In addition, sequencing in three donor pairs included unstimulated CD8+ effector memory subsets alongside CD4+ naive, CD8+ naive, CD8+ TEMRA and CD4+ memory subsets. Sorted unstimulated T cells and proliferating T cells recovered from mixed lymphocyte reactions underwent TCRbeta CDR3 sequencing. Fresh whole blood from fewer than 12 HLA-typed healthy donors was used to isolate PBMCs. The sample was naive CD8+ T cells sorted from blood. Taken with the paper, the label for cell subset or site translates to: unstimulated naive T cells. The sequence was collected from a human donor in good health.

The CDR3 here reads CASSLGTGSYEQYF. DNA sequence: TGTGCCAGCAGCTTAGGTACAGGGTCCTACGAGCAGTACTTC. The V gene is TRBV7-6 and the J gene is TRBJ2-7, with TRBD1 tentatively as D gene (6 bases match). V is cut by 1 base and J by 1 base, and the space between the germline ends is 8 bases. CDR1 and CDR2, per the germline V gene, are SGHVS and FNYEAQ. The CDR3 holds 14 amino acids from the cysteine to the phenylalanine. The entry retains the CDR3 DNA only, 42 bases that are in frame from base 1.